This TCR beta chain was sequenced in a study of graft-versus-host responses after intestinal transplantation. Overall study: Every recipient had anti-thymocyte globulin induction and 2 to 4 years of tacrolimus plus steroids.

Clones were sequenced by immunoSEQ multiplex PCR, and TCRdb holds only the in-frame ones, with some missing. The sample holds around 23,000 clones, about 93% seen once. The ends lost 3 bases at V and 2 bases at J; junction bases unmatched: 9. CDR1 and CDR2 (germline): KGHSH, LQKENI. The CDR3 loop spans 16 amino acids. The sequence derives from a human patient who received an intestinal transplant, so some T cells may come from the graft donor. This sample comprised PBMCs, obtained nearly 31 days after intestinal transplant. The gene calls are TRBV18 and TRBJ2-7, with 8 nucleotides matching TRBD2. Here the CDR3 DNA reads TGTGCCAGCTCACCTTCCGGGACTAGGTCGGCCTACGAGCAGTACTTC. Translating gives CASSPSGTRSAYEQYF.